This TCR beta chain was sequenced during a study of cytomegalovirus exposure and HLA in healthy donors. Study-level points and caveats: Association of 16,951 TCR beta sequences with HLA alleles was found at 0.05 false discovery rate in a later analysis. Testing in vitro showed three CMV-associated chains specific for CMV antigens.

PCR amplification relied on 60 Vbeta primers (plus 13 Jbeta primers). Some clones are missing from TCRdb's copy, which holds only in-frame ones; the method was immunoSEQ multiplex PCR. The sample consists of fewer than 200,000 clones, approximately 80% of them appearing once. Per germline, CDR1 SGHAT and CDR2 FQDESV (reference sequence). The CDR3 loop spans 15 amino acids. Trimming removed 1 base at V and 5 bases at J, with 14 bases between. Healthy bone marrow donors formed the donor group. About this clone itself: Its antigen remains unknown.

The receptor was derived from a man aged 25 to 40 in good health and CMV-seropositive. Sequenced sample: PBMCs. The V gene is TRBV11-1, the J gene TRBJ2-5; a weak D match, TRBD2 (5 bases). The DNA of the CDR3 is TGTGCCAGCAGCTTAGATGGCAGATCGGGGGAGACCCAGTACTTC. Its protein product is CASSLDGRSGETQYF. Full variable domain (missing parts from reference TRBV11-1 and TRBJ2-5): EAEVAQSPRYKITEKSQAVAFWCDPISGHATLYWYRQILGQGPELLVQFQDESVVDDSQLPKDRFSAERLKGVDSTLKIQPAELGDSAMYLCASSLDGRSGETQYFGPGTRLLVL.